This T cell receptor beta chain was found in a study of Ad26.COV2.S vaccination and SARS-CoV-2 variants listed by TCRdb under 2021. Notes on the research overall: Donors in the vaccine arm were drawn from COV1001, a multicentre, randomized, double-blind, placebo-controlled phase I-IIa trial testing Ad26.COV2.S in healthy adults. Ad26.COV2.S was administered intramuscularly at a dose of 5x10^10 or 1x10^11 viral particles, either as one shot or as two shots given 56 days apart. The specificity and breadth of SARS-CoV-2-reactive T cell receptors after Ad26.COV2.S vaccination were assessed by TCRbeta repertoire sequencing. A total of some 30 samples were included in the TCR-sequenced set, comprising around 19 Ad26.COV2.S vaccine recipients, 5 placebo recipients and 8 SARS-CoV-2 convalescent individuals. Participants in the trial were split at random into five groups of five each, receiving low-dose or high-dose Ad26.COV2.S once or twice, or else placebo on both occasions. Investigators remained blinded to trial group allocation during experiments and outcome assessment.

CDR1 and CDR2, looked up from the germline V gene, are KGHSH and LQKENI. Counted from cysteine to phenylalanine, this CDR3 has 13 amino acids. Only CDR3 DNA remains: 39 bases, in frame from the first base. Trimming costs V 3 bases and J 5 bases, and their ends lie 10 bases apart. The treatment or condition label on this specimen signifies: roughly 18 received Ad26.COV2.S at low or high dose, single or two shots; 5 received placebo; per-sample allocation not given. Repertoires of vaccine and placebo recipients were sequenced from samples taken on day 63 after the first injection. Between 29 July and 7 August 2020, Cohort 1b enrolled around 25 adults aged 18-55 years at one site in Boston, USA. As a vaccine, Ad26.COV2.S was a replication-incompetent adenovirus type 26 vector that expressed a prefusion-stabilized SARS-CoV-2 spike protein derived from the original Wuhan strain. The immunoSEQ Assay was the method used to sequence TCRbeta CDR3 regions. After extraction, genomic DNA underwent amplification by bias-controlled multiplex PCR, followed by high-throughput sequencing. For the original study's pipeline: Collapsing and filtering of sequences were performed to quantify the absolute abundance of each unique TCRbeta CDR3 region. T cell fraction was estimated by normalizing TCRbeta template counts to usable DNA, with usable DNA measured through amplification of reference genes found in all nucleated cells. Repertoire TCRs were annotated as SARS-CoV-2-specific by exact matching of V gene, CDR3 amino acid sequence and J gene to a known reactive TCR set. The reference SARS-CoV-2 TCR set was obtained from MIRA and was filtered for enrichment in COVID-19-positive ImmuneCODE repertoires, whereby public or cross-reactive TCRs were removed. Using the MIRA antigens, annotated TCRs were further analysed by specific ORF or by position within an ORF. Breadth was defined as annotated unique rearrangements over total unique productive rearrangements; depth was the summed frequency of those rearrangements. Two-sided Wilcoxon rank-sum tests were used to compare TCR breadth between groups. TCRdb retrieved this table from immuneACCESS and kept in-frame rearrangements only. Not all clones are present; in checked studies, unresolved V genes account for under half, and no reason is known for the remainder. V, J and clone size were drawn from that table, and D and trimming were deduced from the DNA. This sample lists roughly 350,000 clones; 75% to 90% were detected once. The top ten clonotypes cover 9.5% to 12% of the sample.

The full study reports these points: It was noted by the authors that total T cell responses may have been underestimated by the TCR breadth and depth analyses. Vaccine and placebo recipients had comparable non-spike TCR breadth, which fits with the vaccine containing only spike. After vaccination, spike-specific CD8+ and CD4+ T cell responses were reported to show substantial breadth. The study lacked the statistical power to compare responses across vaccine doses or regimens. Compared with placebo recipients, Ad26.COV2.S recipients showed higher spike-specific TCR breadth (P = 0.0014).

In regard to this clone: The antigen this receptor binds is unknown. No qualities accompany the bases; no much larger clone lies one base away.

The sequence links TRBV18 to TRBJ2-5; tentative D gene TRBD1, with 5 bases matching. This clonotype was sampled from a person aged 18-60 years who received the Ad26.COV2.S COVID-19 vaccine or a placebo. This material consisted of peripheral blood, taken in a trial of Ad26.COV2.S vaccine versus placebo. This receptor has the CDR3 CASSPGLRETQYF. The DNA sequence reads TGTGCCAGCTCACCGGGGCTGCGGGAGACCCAGTACTTC.